The rows below give T cell receptor beta chains drawn from one sample of a study of blood T cell repertoires in COVID-19. Assay: immunoSEQ multiplex PCR; the TCRdb copy retains only in-frame clones and omits some. Of a few hundred thousand clones in the sample, 85% to 90% were seen once. Sequencing was performed on PBMCs or T cells enriched from blood (not recorded which). These receptors were taken from a man between 18 and 29 years old who had recovered from COVID-19. The CDR3 runs from the conserved cysteine through the conserved F or W. The order of the fields is D gene, clone size, J gene, V gene, CDR3 DNA, CDR3 protein. A D gene is named only where the DNA matches it firmly. Some rows have no size entry. The others give once, few or many, or a class for an expanded clone.

NA NA TRBJ1-1 TRBV21-1 TGTGCCAGCAGCAGTGACAGGGTGAACACTGAAGCTTTCTTT CASSSDRVNTEAFF
TRBD1 NA TRBJ2-2 TRBV7-9 TGTGCCAGCAGTTTGTCAGGACAGGGGAACACCGGGGAGCTGTTTTTT CASSLSGQGNTGELFF
TRBD1 NA TRBJ2-1 TRBV6-1 TGTGCCAGCAGTGAACCGGGACAGGGGGTGGTCGAGCAGTTCTTC CASSEPGQGVVEQFF
NA NA TRBJ1-2 TRBV5-1 TGCGCCAGCAGCTTTTCTCTCTTGGGGGCGCCGGATGGTGGCTACACCTTC CASSFSLLGAPDGGYTF
NA NA TRBJ1-4 TRBV28 TGTGCCGTAGCAGACCCAACTAATGAAAAACTGTTTTTT CAVADPTNEKLFF
TRBD1 NA TRBJ1-1 TRBV11-3 TGTGCCAGCAGCTTAGGGGCACAGGGGATGGGGACTGAAGCTTTCTTT CASSLGAQGMGTEAFF
TRBD1 NA TRBJ2-2 TRBV7-2 TGTGCCAGCATAGAGACAGGGGGAACCGGGGAGCTGTTTTTT CASIETGGTGELFF
TRBD1 NA TRBJ1-1 TRBV2 TGTGCCAGCAGTACTAGGGTTTGGACAGGGGCATCTGAAGCTTTCTTT CASSTRVWTGASEAFF
NA once TRBJ1-6 TRBV18 TGTGCCAGCTCACAACCGAGTACAGCTAATTCACCCCTCCACTTT CASSQPSTANSPLHF
TRBD1 NA TRBJ1-6 TRBV6-5 TGTGCCAGCAGCTTGGGACAGTACAATTCACCCCTCCACTTT CASSLGQYNSPLHF
NA NA TRBJ1-5 TRBV2 TGTGCCAGCAGTGACGAGGGTTTGCGTCAGCCCCAGCATTTT CASSDEGLRQPQHF
TRBD1 NA TRBJ1-2 TRBV19 TGTGCCAGCTCCCCCGGGACAGGGACCTATGGCTACACCTTC CASSPGTGTYGYTF
TRBD1 NA TRBJ1-1 TRBV19 TGTGCCAGTAGTCTACGACAGGGGAACACTGAAGCTTTCTTT CASSLRQGNTEAFF
TRBD1 NA TRBJ1-1 TRBV12-5 TGTGCTAGTGACGAAGGGGGCGGTGAAGCTTTCTTT CASDEGGGEAFF
TRBD2 NA TRBJ2-1 TRBV11-2 TGTGCCAGCAGCTTACACCCCCTAGCTACTAGCGGGAGTATAGATGAGCAGTTCTTC CASSLHPLATSGSIDEQFF
TRBD1 NA TRBJ1-2 TRBV5-8 TGTGCCAGCAGCTTGGCGTGGGGACAGAGTAACTATGGCTACACCTTC CASSLAWGQSNYGYTF
TRBD2 NA TRBJ2-1 TRBV11-2 TGTGCCAGCAGCTTTGCGACTAGCGGGAGTGGTATCTCCTACAATGAGCAGTTCTTC CASSFATSGSGISYNEQFF
TRBD1 once TRBJ1-2 TRBV5-1 TGCGCCAGCAGCGGGACAGGTTATCACTATGGCTACACCTTC CASSGTGYHYGYTF
NA NA TRBJ1-1 TRBV3-1/TRBV3-2 TGTGCCAGCAGCCGACAGGCGAACACTGAAGCTTTCTTT CASSRQANTEAFF
TRBD2 NA TRBJ2-3 TRBV24-1 TGTGCCACCAGTGATACACTAGCGGGAGTTGAAGATACGCAGTATTTT CATSDTLAGVEDTQYF
NA NA TRBJ1-2 TRBV7-2 TGTGCCAGCAGCCGGGGAGAATATGGCTACACCTTC CASSRGEYGYTF
NA once TRBJ1-3 TRBV28 TGTGCCAGCAGTTATCCGGTGATCTCTGGAAACACCATATATTTT CASSYPVISGNTIYF
NA NA TRBJ2-6 TRBV4-1 TGCGCCAGCAGCGAAGGTTGGGGCGCCTCTGGGGCCAACGTCCTGACTTTC CASSEGWGASGANVLTF
NA NA TRBJ2-2 TRBV6-4 TGTGCCAGCAGTGACTCGAAGGAGGGTTTAGAGACCGGGGAGCTGTTTTTT CASSDSKEGLETGELFF
NA NA TRBJ2-7 TRBV11-2 TGTGCCAGCAGCTTACACATTTCTAGCGACGAGCAGTACTTC CASSLHISSDEQYF
NA NA TRBJ2-3 TRBV30 TGTGCCTGGAGTGAGGCTAGCGTAGGAGATACGCAGTATTTT CAWSEASVGDTQYF
TRBD1 NA TRBJ2-1 TRBV7-8 TGTGCCAGCAGCTTTCGGTACCCCCAGGGGGTCATTAAGGATGAGCAGTTCTTC CASSFRYPQGVIKDEQFF
TRBD1 NA TRBJ2-7 TRBV2 TGTGCCAGCAGCCTAGACAGGGTGACCTACGAGCAGTACTTC CASSLDRVTYEQYF
NA few TRBJ2-5 TRBV4-1 TGCGCCAGCAGCCAAGGAACTAGTGGAGAGACCCAGTACTTC CASSQGTSGETQYF
NA NA TRBJ1-4 TRBV19 TGTGCCAGTACCGATGGAGGGGCAGGGAGTGAAAAACTGTTTTTT CASTDGGAGSEKLFF
NA NA TRBJ1-6 TRBV7-9 TGTGCCAGCAGCTTACCCCCCCCCACAGAGGGTAATTCACCCCTCCACTTT CASSLPPPTEGNSPLHF
NA NA TRBJ1-2 TRBV5-6 TGTGCCAGCAGCTTACGAGGGTCTGGCTACACCTTC CASSLRGSGYTF
NA NA TRBJ1-6 TRBV27 TGTGCCAGCAGAAACGGGTTTTCACCCCTCCACTTT CASRNGFSPLHF
NA NA TRBJ2-7 TRBV28 TGTGCCAGCAGTTTCAGTGCCACCCTCTACGAGCAGTACTTC CASSFSATLYEQYF
NA once TRBJ1-1 TRBV4-3 TGCGCCAGCAGCCACTCACAGGGCAGGGCTTTCTTT CASSHSQGRAFF
NA once TRBJ1-4 TRBV27 TGTGCCAGCAGTTTAACAAATCCAGGGGCCACCTTTAATGAAAAACTGTTTTTT CASSLTNPGATFNEKLFF
TRBD2 NA TRBJ2-5 TRBV5-1 TGCGCCAGCAGCTTGGGACTAGCGGGGAGGGAGACCCAGTACTTC CASSLGLAGRETQYF
NA NA TRBJ1-1 TRBV11-2 TGTGCCTACACCTCCGAAAATTTGAACACTGAAGCTTTCTTT CAYTSENLNTEAFF
TRBD1 NA TRBJ2-7 TRBV4-1 TGCGCCAGCAGCCAAGCCGACAGGGGCTACGAGCAGTACTTC CASSQADRGYEQYF
NA NA TRBJ2-1 TRBV12-5 TGTGCTAGTGGTTTGTGGGACACCCGTTACTCCTACAATGAGCAGTTCTTC CASGLWDTRYSYNEQFF
NA NA TRBJ2-4 TRBV7-3 TGTGCCAGCAGCTTAAATGCTGGCCTAGGGGACATTCAGTACTTC CASSLNAGLGDIQYF
TRBD1 NA TRBJ1-2 TRBV6-1 TGTGCCAGCAGTGAATGGGGACAGGCCTATGGCTACACCTTC CASSEWGQAYGYTF
NA NA TRBJ2-3 TRBV4-2 TGTGCCAGCAGCCAACCGGAGGGGACAGATACGCAGTATTTT CASSQPEGTDTQYF
TRBD2 NA TRBJ2-3 TRBV2 TGTGCCAGCAGTGGGACTAGCGATACGCAGTATTTT CASSGTSDTQYF
NA NA TRBJ2-5 TRBV3-1/TRBV3-2 TGTGCCAGCAGCCAAGAGGGGATGGGGCTTCAAGAGACCCAGTACTTC CASSQEGMGLQETQYF
NA NA TRBJ2-5 TRBV3-1/TRBV3-2 TGTGCCAGCAGCTTCCGAGGCGGAGAGACCCAGTACTTC CASSFRGGETQYF
NA NA TRBJ2-6 TRBV18 TGTGCCAGCTCACCACTACTACAGGTCTCTGGGGCCAACGTCCTGACTTTC CASSPLLQVSGANVLTF
NA NA TRBJ1-1 TRBV18 TGTGCCAGCTCACCCATAAGCGAGATGAACACTGAAGCTTTCTTT CASSPISEMNTEAFF
NA NA TRBJ1-5 TRBV5-6 TGTGCCAGCAGATCAGGGTTCTGGGATCAGCCCCAGCATTTT CASRSGFWDQPQHF
TRBD2 NA TRBJ2-2 TRBV10-3 TGTGCCATCCAGGGGCTAGCGGGAGGGCACGCGAACACCGGGGAGCTGTTTTTT CAIQGLAGGHANTGELFF
NA few TRBJ2-2 TRBV19 TGTGCCAGTGCCATGGGGGGAGCGAGGACCGGGGAGCTGTTTTTT CASAMGGARTGELFF
NA NA TRBJ1-5 TRBV4-1 TGCGCCAGCAGCCAAGTCCCGGACACTTATCAGCCCCAGCATTTT CASSQVPDTYQPQHF
TRBD1 NA TRBJ1-1 TRBV3-1/TRBV3-2 TGTGCCAGCAGGGCCGGAGGACAGGGGGGAACTGAAGCTTTCTTT CASRAGGQGGTEAFF
NA NA TRBJ1-2 TRBV9 TGTGCCAGCAGCCCCACCCCCGGGGTTGGCTACACCTTC CASSPTPGVGYTF
NA once TRBJ2-1 TRBV7-9 TGTGCCAGCAGCTCCCGACTAGGGCTGGGGGGTGAGCAGTTCTTC CASSSRLGLGGEQFF
TRBD1 NA TRBJ1-1 TRBV5-4 TGTGCCAGCAGCTTTCTTCAGGGGGACACTGAAGCTTTCTTT CASSFLQGDTEAFF